The clone carrying this T cell receptor beta chain was recorded many times. What it binds is unknown. The data belong to a study of T cells in Graves' hyperthyroidism and ophthalmopathy. Overall study findings and caveats: Stable hyperthyroidism and ophthalmopathy were separated using 13 V-J signatures.

CDR3 size: 15 residues. Germline CDR1 is SEHNR and CDR2 is FQNEAQ (reference sequence). The junction had 9 bases not matched to a gene; V was cut back by 6 bases and J by 1 base. Across 18 months, stable Graves' hyperthyroidism was marked by no progression to ophthalmopathy. TCR beta CDR3 regions were amplified from RNA transcripts. Carried out on the TCR CDR3, a first-round RT-PCR used the HTBI primer set. From the multiplex PCR reads, TCRdb called clonotypes with MiXCR, one entry per CDR3 protein. The data hold about 560,000 distinct CDR3 sequences, with 16% observed a single time. The specimen sequenced was blood. This receptor was identified in a woman aged 18 to 35 with Graves' hyperthyroidism. This chain uses TRBV7-9 with TRBJ2-7; the match to TRBD1 covers 7 bases. CDR3 sequence (DNA): TGTGCCAGCAGTTTACGAGACAGGGCTTCCTACGAGCAGTACTTC. Protein: CASSLRDRASYEQYF. The full variable domain, in which reference TRBV7-9 and TRBJ2-7 provide the parts outside the CDR3, is DTGVSQNPRHKITKRGQNVTFRCDPISEHNRLYWYRQTLGQGPEFLTYFQNEAQLEKSRLLSDRFSAERPKGSFSTLEIQRTEQGDSAMYLCASSLRDRASYEQYFGPGTRLTVT.